These T cell receptor beta chains were read from a single sample in a study of OX40 agonist ivuxolimab in advanced cancers. The data were produced by immunoSEQ multiplex PCR, yet TCRdb's version contains in-frame clones alone and is incomplete. This table has some 100,000 clones, approximately 80% appearing once. Here the sequenced sample was CD4+ or CD8+ T cells sorted from blood, taken in a trial of the OX40 agonist ivuxolimab. The receptor set was obtained from an adult with an advanced solid tumor such as melanoma, head and neck, liver or kidney cancer. Both conserved end residues are part of each CDR3. The D gene is left open where the match is weak. Clone size is stated in some rows and not others, as once, few, many or a class when expanded.

d_call: TRBD1
j_call: TRBJ1-6
v_call: TRBV2
clone_size: few
cdr3_aa: CASSLGQGGDSPLHF
cdr3_nt: TGTGCCAGCAGTCTAGGACAGGGAGGTGATTCACCCCTCCACTTT

d_call: -
j_call: TRBJ1-2
v_call: TRBV4-2
clone_size: -
cdr3_aa: CASSQVSAGGDGYTF
cdr3_nt: TGTGCCAGCAGCCAAGTTTCGGCCGGTGGGGATGGCTACACCTTC

d_call: -
j_call: TRBJ2-2
v_call: TRBV9
clone_size: -
cdr3_aa: CASSVVPIGALGTGELFF
cdr3_nt: TGTGCCAGCAGCGTAGTTCCTATTGGAGCCTTGGGCACCGGGGAGCTGTTTTTT

d_call: -
j_call: TRBJ1-6
v_call: TRBV5-1
clone_size: once
cdr3_aa: CASSLAGNNNSPLHF
cdr3_nt: TGCGCCAGCAGCTTGGCCGGGAATAATAATTCACCCCTCCACTTT

d_call: -
j_call: TRBJ2-6
v_call: TRBV2
clone_size: -
cdr3_aa: CASSPTRSGANVLTF
cdr3_nt: TGTGCCAGCAGCCCGACACGCTCTGGGGCCAACGTCCTGACTTTC

d_call: -
j_call: TRBJ1-2
v_call: TRBV18
clone_size: once
cdr3_aa: CASSPRANYGYTF
cdr3_nt: TGTGCCAGCTCACCAAGGGCTAACTATGGCTACACCTTC

d_call: TRBD1
j_call: TRBJ2-4
v_call: TRBV5-1
clone_size: once
cdr3_aa: CASSLAGTEGQNIQYF
cdr3_nt: TGCGCCAGCAGCTTGGCCGGGACAGAGGGCCAAAACATTCAGTACTTC

d_call: -
j_call: TRBJ1-6
v_call: TRBV11-2
clone_size: few
cdr3_aa: CASSLGGPGHSSYNSPLHF
cdr3_nt: TGTGCCAGCAGCTTAGGGGGGCCGGGACACTCATCCTATAATTCACCCCTCCACTTT

d_call: -
j_call: TRBJ2-3
v_call: TRBV11-1
clone_size: -
cdr3_aa: CASSSGGSSWSTDTQYF
cdr3_nt: TGTGCCAGCAGCTCCGGAGGGTCGAGCTGGAGCACAGATACGCAGTATTTT

d_call: -
j_call: TRBJ1-1
v_call: TRBV27
clone_size: -
cdr3_aa: CASSLRPFHEAFF
cdr3_nt: TGTGCCAGCAGTTTAAGACCCTTCCATGAAGCTTTCTTT

d_call: -
j_call: TRBJ2-1
v_call: TRBV7-7
clone_size: -
cdr3_aa: CASSTNSGGEQFF
cdr3_nt: TGTGCCAGCAGCACTAACAGCGGCGGTGAGCAGTTCTTC

d_call: TRBD1
j_call: TRBJ1-1
v_call: TRBV6-1
clone_size: -
cdr3_aa: CAVSRGQGTEAFF
cdr3_nt: TGTGCCGTTAGCAGGGGGCAAGGCACTGAAGCTTTCTTT

d_call: -
j_call: TRBJ2-1
v_call: TRBV6-6
clone_size: -
cdr3_aa: CASSYGIPSYNEQFF
cdr3_nt: TGTGCCAGCAGTTACGGCATCCCATCCTACAATGAGCAGTTCTTC

d_call: -
j_call: TRBJ1-5
v_call: TRBV6-1
clone_size: -
cdr3_aa: CASSENLLEGSNQPQHF
cdr3_nt: TGTGCCAGCAGTGAAAACCTATTGGAGGGGAGCAATCAGCCCCAGCATTTT

d_call: -
j_call: TRBJ1-1
v_call: TRBV7-8
clone_size: -
cdr3_aa: CASIGTGGTEAFF
cdr3_nt: TGTGCCAGCATCGGAACGGGGGGCACTGAAGCTTTCTTT

d_call: -
j_call: TRBJ1-3
v_call: TRBV9
clone_size: -
cdr3_aa: CASSVGGTIYF
cdr3_nt: TGTGCCAGCAGCGTAGGAGGGACCATATATTTT

d_call: -
j_call: TRBJ2-7
v_call: TRBV30
clone_size: -
cdr3_aa: CASIWRGEQYF
cdr3_nt: TGTGCCTCCATATGGAGGGGGGAGCAGTACTTC

d_call: -
j_call: TRBJ1-4
v_call: TRBV6-5
clone_size: -
cdr3_aa: CASSRGSANEKLFF
cdr3_nt: TGTGCCAGCAGTAGGGGGTCAGCTAATGAAAAACTGTTTTTT

d_call: -
j_call: TRBJ2-3
v_call: TRBV9
clone_size: -
cdr3_aa: CASSVEADTQYF
cdr3_nt: TGTGCCAGCAGCGTAGAAGCAGATACGCAGTATTTT

d_call: TRBD2
j_call: TRBJ2-1
v_call: TRBV28
clone_size: -
cdr3_aa: CASSAGTSGGFGEQFF
cdr3_nt: TGTGCCAGCAGTGCCGGGACTAGCGGGGGTTTTGGTGAGCAGTTCTTC

d_call: TRBD1
j_call: TRBJ2-5
v_call: TRBV10-3
clone_size: -
cdr3_aa: CAIRDSQETQYF
cdr3_nt: TGTGCCATCCGGGACAGTCAAGAGACCCAGTACTTC

d_call: TRBD1
j_call: TRBJ1-2
v_call: TRBV27
clone_size: -
cdr3_aa: CASSSRWDRADYGYTF
cdr3_nt: TGTGCCAGCAGTTCCCGCTGGGACAGGGCGGACTATGGCTACACCTTC

d_call: -
j_call: TRBJ2-5
v_call: TRBV21-1
clone_size: once
cdr3_aa: CASAGTGEEETQYF
cdr3_nt: TGTGCCAGCGCGGGGACAGGGGAGGAGGAGACCCAGTACTTC

d_call: TRBD1
j_call: TRBJ2-5
v_call: TRBV29-1
clone_size: once
cdr3_aa: CSVRTGQETQYF
cdr3_nt: TGCAGCGTTCGGACAGGCCAAGAGACCCAGTACTTC

d_call: -
j_call: TRBJ1-2
v_call: TRBV15
clone_size: once
cdr3_aa: CATSRESLRGRDYGYTF
cdr3_nt: TGTGCCACCAGCAGAGAGAGTCTCCGGGGGCGCGACTATGGCTACACCTTC

d_call: -
j_call: TRBJ1-2
v_call: TRBV7-2
clone_size: -
cdr3_aa: CASSLEWQGGNGYTF
cdr3_nt: TGTGCCAGCAGCTTAGAATGGCAGGGAGGAAATGGCTACACCTTC

d_call: -
j_call: TRBJ2-5
v_call: TRBV29-1
clone_size: -
cdr3_aa: CSVEAVQETQYF
cdr3_nt: TGCAGCGTTGAGGCAGTTCAAGAGACCCAGTACTTC

d_call: -
j_call: TRBJ1-1
v_call: TRBV7-9
clone_size: -
cdr3_aa: CASSRGGTEAFF
cdr3_nt: TGTGCCAGCAGCCGGGGGGGTACTGAAGCTTTCTTT

d_call: TRBD1
j_call: TRBJ2-3
v_call: TRBV6-1
clone_size: -
cdr3_aa: CASSGQTGADTQYF
cdr3_nt: TGTGCCAGCAGTGGGCAAACAGGGGCAGATACGCAGTATTTT

d_call: -
j_call: TRBJ1-2
v_call: TRBV5-1
clone_size: few
cdr3_aa: CASSLDGGGFGYTF
cdr3_nt: TGCGCCAGCAGCTTGGACGGCGGGGGCTTTGGCTACACCTTC

d_call: -
j_call: TRBJ1-2
v_call: TRBV19
clone_size: -
cdr3_aa: CASSIQGHGTSFGYTF
cdr3_nt: TGTGCCAGTAGTATCCAGGGACACGGGACTTCTTTTGGCTACACCTTC

d_call: -
j_call: TRBJ2-2
v_call: TRBV11-3
clone_size: -
cdr3_aa: CASSSSAPNTGELFF
cdr3_nt: TGTGCCAGCAGCTCTAGCGCACCGAACACCGGGGAGCTGTTTTTT

d_call: -
j_call: TRBJ1-2
v_call: TRBV28
clone_size: -
cdr3_aa: CASTLGVVSSGHYGYTF
cdr3_nt: TGTGCCAGCACCCTCGGAGTAGTAAGTTCTGGGCACTATGGCTACACCTTC

d_call: TRBD1
j_call: TRBJ1-6
v_call: TRBV7-8
clone_size: -
cdr3_aa: CASSSRRDSNSPLHF
cdr3_nt: TGTGCCAGCAGCTCCCGCCGGGACAGTAATTCACCCCTCCACTTT

d_call: TRBD1
j_call: TRBJ1-2
v_call: TRBV7-9
clone_size: -
cdr3_aa: CASSLGGTGGGGYTF
cdr3_nt: TGTGCCAGCAGCTTAGGGGGCACAGGGGGCGGTGGCTACACCTTC

d_call: -
j_call: TRBJ1-6
v_call: TRBV25-1
clone_size: -
cdr3_aa: CASNGISYNSPLHF
cdr3_nt: TGTGCCTCAAACGGGATCTCCTATAATTCACCCCTCCACTTT

d_call: -
j_call: TRBJ2-7
v_call: TRBV27
clone_size: -
cdr3_aa: CASSLMDTSYEQYF
cdr3_nt: TGTGCCAGCAGTTTAATGGACACCTCCTACGAGCAGTACTTC

d_call: -
j_call: TRBJ1-5
v_call: TRBV2
clone_size: -
cdr3_aa: CASSGEYSNQPQHF
cdr3_nt: TGTGCCAGCAGTGGCGAATATAGCAATCAGCCCCAGCATTTT

d_call: TRBD1
j_call: TRBJ1-6
v_call: TRBV11-1
clone_size: once
cdr3_aa: CASSPGQGKGSPLHF
cdr3_nt: TGTGCCAGCAGCCCTGGACAGGGGAAGGGTTCACCCCTCCACTTT

d_call: -
j_call: TRBJ1-1
v_call: TRBV14
clone_size: -
cdr3_aa: CASSTMDSTEAFF
cdr3_nt: TGTGCCAGCAGTACTATGGATAGCACTGAAGCTTTCTTT

d_call: TRBD1
j_call: TRBJ1-6
v_call: TRBV7-6
clone_size: -
cdr3_aa: CASSLGQGRNSPLHF
cdr3_nt: TGTGCCAGCAGCTTAGGACAGGGACGAAATTCACCCCTCCACTTT

d_call: -
j_call: TRBJ2-1
v_call: TRBV4-3
clone_size: -
cdr3_aa: CASSLEGGPYNEQFF
cdr3_nt: TGCGCCAGCAGCCTCGAGGGGGGACCCTACAATGAGCAGTTCTTC

d_call: -
j_call: TRBJ2-1
v_call: TRBV7-2
clone_size: few
cdr3_aa: CASSLDNNEQFF
cdr3_nt: TGTGCCAGCAGCCTCGATAACAATGAGCAGTTCTTC

d_call: -
j_call: TRBJ1-3
v_call: TRBV6-6
clone_size: -
cdr3_aa: CASYRAQLSGNTIYF
cdr3_nt: TGTGCCAGCTATAGGGCCCAACTCTCTGGAAACACCATATATTTT

d_call: -
j_call: TRBJ2-6
v_call: TRBV5-1
clone_size: -
cdr3_aa: CASSLAWSDGSGANVLTF
cdr3_nt: TGCGCCAGCAGCTTGGCCTGGTCGGATGGCTCTGGGGCCAACGTCCTGACTTTC

d_call: -
j_call: TRBJ1-1
v_call: TRBV16
clone_size: -
cdr3_aa: CASSQVGGGVVEAFF
cdr3_nt: TGTGCCAGCAGCCAAGTGGGCGGAGGGGTTGTTGAAGCTTTCTTT

d_call: -
j_call: TRBJ2-3
v_call: TRBV7-7
clone_size: few
cdr3_aa: CASSRNGGGDTQYF
cdr3_nt: TGTGCCAGCAGCCGAAACGGGGGAGGAGATACGCAGTATTTT

d_call: -
j_call: TRBJ1-4
v_call: TRBV5-1
clone_size: -
cdr3_aa: CASSLWGAGEKLFF
cdr3_nt: TGCGCCAGCAGCTTGTGGGGGGCTGGTGAAAAACTGTTTTTT

d_call: TRBD1
j_call: TRBJ2-5
v_call: TRBV27
clone_size: -
cdr3_aa: CASSRDRGGQTQYF
cdr3_nt: TGTGCCAGCAGCCGAGACAGGGGCGGGCAGACCCAGTACTTC

d_call: TRBD1
j_call: TRBJ1-1
v_call: TRBV6-1
clone_size: -
cdr3_aa: CASDLRGGKNTEAFF
cdr3_nt: TGTGCCAGCGACCTCAGGGGGGGTAAGAACACTGAAGCTTTCTTT

d_call: -
j_call: TRBJ2-1
v_call: TRBV6-1
clone_size: once
cdr3_aa: CASSRDFFNEQFF
cdr3_nt: TGTGCCAGCAGCCGGGACTTTTTCAATGAGCAGTTCTTC

d_call: -
j_call: TRBJ1-2
v_call: TRBV6-5
clone_size: -
cdr3_aa: CASRRGVNYGYTF
cdr3_nt: TGTGCCAGCCGCCGGGGAGTTAACTATGGCTACACCTTC

d_call: TRBD2
j_call: TRBJ2-1
v_call: TRBV7-3
clone_size: -
cdr3_aa: CASSWTSGEYNEQFF
cdr3_nt: TGTGCCAGCAGCTGGACTAGCGGGGAATACAATGAGCAGTTCTTC